This TCR beta chain was retrieved from a study of immune evolution from preneoplasia to lung adenocarcinoma. The study, taken as a whole, reports: Later-stage lesions appeared to have more T cells, more diversity, less clonality. Top clone frequencies peaked in normal lung, apparently declining through invasive adenocarcinoma.

H&E slides confirmed each diagnosis, reviewed by two pathologists independently. This clone is labeled large (0.1 to 1%). The antigen is undetermined. Trimming took 5 bases from V and 0 from J, leaving 14 bases between them. The CDR3 totals 16 residues. Germline V gene data show CDR1 as LNHDA and CDR2 as SQIVND (reference sequence). Clones were sequenced by immunoSEQ multiplex PCR, and TCRdb holds only the in-frame ones, with some missing. The repertoire holds more than 10,000 clones, with over 60% as singletons. The specimen sequenced was FFPE normal lung tissue adjacent to the tumor. The chain links TRBV19 to TRBJ2-1, with D perhaps matching TRBD1 (6 bases). The sequence derives from a person aged 55 to 75 with lung adenocarcinoma. Some clones in this sample may be carry-over from other donors' samples. CDR3 sequence reads: CASSVTQGTSYNEQFF. In nucleotides, the CDR3 is TGTGCCAGTAGTGTAACACAGGGAACCTCCTACAATGAGCAGTTCTTC.